This T cell receptor (beta chain) is drawn from a study of blood T cell repertoires in COVID-19. Sequencing was performed with immunoSEQ multiplex PCR; in TCRdb, only in-frame clones are kept and a portion is missing. The sample lists some 45,000 clones, around 82% occurring once. This sequence originates from a woman older than 75 with acute or convalescent COVID-19. Sequenced sample: peripheral blood.

The CDR3 nucleotides are TGTGCCTGGAGTCTCTGGGGGACAGGGTTCATGAACACTGAAGCTTTCTTT. Its translation is CAWSLWGTGFMNTEAFF. The rearrangement links TRBV30 to TRBJ1-1; TRBD1 aligns across 9 bases. The V and J ends lost 2 bases and 0 bases, in that order; junction bases with no gene match: 10. CDR1 and CDR2 from the germline V gene are GTSNPN and SVGIG (reference sequence). The CDR3 has 17 residues.